This T cell receptor beta chain stems from a study of shared clonotypes between healthy human individuals. V was pared by 4 bases and J by 4 bases, with 10 bases between. Germline V gives CDR1 SGHTA, CDR2 FQGNSA. The CDR3 loop spans 13 amino acids. At the deep level, the assay was run. Assay used: immunoSEQ multiplex PCR; TCRdb lists only in-frame clones, some missing. The sample lists roughly 1 million clones, roughly 70% occurring once. Only Caucasian adults living in Nashville, Tennessee served as donors. This sequence joins TRBV7-2 and TRBJ1-2; D possibly corresponds to TRBD1 (6 bases). Sequenced material: memory CD4+ T cells sorted from blood. Subset noted: CD45RA-negative fraction. The origin of this receptor is a man between 18 and 35 years old in good health. This CDR3 is CASSSGAGYGYTF. CDR3 nucleotide sequence: TGTGCCAGCAGCTCAGGGGCTGGCTATGGCTACACCTTC.